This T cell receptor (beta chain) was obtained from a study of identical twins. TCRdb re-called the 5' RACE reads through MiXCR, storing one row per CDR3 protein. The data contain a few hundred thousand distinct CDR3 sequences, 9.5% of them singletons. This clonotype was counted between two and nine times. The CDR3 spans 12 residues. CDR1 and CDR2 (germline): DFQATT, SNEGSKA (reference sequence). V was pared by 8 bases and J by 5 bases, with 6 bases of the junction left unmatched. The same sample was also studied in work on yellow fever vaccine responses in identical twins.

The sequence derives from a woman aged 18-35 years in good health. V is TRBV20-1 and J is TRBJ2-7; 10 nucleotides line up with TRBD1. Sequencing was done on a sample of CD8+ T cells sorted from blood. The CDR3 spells CSLGTGEHEQYF. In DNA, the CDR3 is TGCAGTCTAGGGACAGGGGAGCACGAGCAGTACTTC.